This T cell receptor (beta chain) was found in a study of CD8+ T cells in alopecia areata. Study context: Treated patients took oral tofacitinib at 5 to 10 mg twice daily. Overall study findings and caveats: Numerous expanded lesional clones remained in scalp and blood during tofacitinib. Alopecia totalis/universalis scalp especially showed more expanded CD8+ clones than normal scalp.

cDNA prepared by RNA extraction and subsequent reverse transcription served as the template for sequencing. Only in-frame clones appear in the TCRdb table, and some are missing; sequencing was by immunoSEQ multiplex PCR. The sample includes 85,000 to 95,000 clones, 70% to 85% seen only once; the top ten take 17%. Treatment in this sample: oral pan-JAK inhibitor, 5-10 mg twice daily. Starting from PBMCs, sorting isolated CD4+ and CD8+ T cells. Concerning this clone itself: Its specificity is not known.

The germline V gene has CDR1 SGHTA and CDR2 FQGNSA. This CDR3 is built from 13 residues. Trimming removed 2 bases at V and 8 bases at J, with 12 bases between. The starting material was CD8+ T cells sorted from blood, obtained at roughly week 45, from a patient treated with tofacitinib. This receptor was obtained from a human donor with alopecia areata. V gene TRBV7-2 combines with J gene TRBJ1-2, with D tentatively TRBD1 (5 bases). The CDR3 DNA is TGTGCCAGCAGCTTACCAGGGACGGGCGGCTACACCTTC. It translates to CASSLPGTGGYTF.